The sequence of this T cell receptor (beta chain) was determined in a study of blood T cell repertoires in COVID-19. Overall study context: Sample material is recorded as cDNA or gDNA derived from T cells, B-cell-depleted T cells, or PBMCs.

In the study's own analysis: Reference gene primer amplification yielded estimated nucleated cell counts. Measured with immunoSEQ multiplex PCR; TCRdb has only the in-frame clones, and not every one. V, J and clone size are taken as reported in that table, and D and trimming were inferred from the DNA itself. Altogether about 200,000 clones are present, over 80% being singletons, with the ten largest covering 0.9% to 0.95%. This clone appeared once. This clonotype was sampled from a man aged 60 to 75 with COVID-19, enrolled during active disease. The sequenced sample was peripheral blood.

The CDR3 DNA sequence: TGTGCCACCAGCAGACAGGTGTTCTCTGGGGCCAACGTCCTGACTTTC. Residues: CATSRQVFSGANVLTF. The rearrangement links TRBV15 to TRBJ2-6; D gene unclear. The germline CDR1 and CDR2 sequences are LNHNV and YYDKDF (reference sequence). The V and J ends lost 2 bases and 0 bases respectively, with 8 bases between them. The CDR3 contains 16 residues.